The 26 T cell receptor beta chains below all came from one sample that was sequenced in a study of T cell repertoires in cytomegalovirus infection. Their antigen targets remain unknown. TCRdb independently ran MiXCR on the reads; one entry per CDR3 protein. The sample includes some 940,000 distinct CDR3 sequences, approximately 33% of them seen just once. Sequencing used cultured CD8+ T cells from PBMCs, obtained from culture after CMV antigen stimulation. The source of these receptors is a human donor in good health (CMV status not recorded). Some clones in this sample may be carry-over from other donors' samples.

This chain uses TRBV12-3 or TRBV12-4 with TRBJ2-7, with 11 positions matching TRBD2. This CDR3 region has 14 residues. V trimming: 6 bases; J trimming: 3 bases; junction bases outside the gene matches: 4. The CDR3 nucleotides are TGTGCCAGCAGCGGGACTAGCGGTATCTACGAGCAGTACTTC. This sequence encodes CASSGTSGIYEQYF.

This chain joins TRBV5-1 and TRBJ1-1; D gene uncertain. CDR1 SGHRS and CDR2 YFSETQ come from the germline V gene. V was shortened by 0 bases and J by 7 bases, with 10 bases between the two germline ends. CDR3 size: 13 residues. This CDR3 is CASSLAAWNEAFF. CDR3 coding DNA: TGCGCCAGCAGCTTGGCCGCTTGGAATGAAGCTTTCTTT.

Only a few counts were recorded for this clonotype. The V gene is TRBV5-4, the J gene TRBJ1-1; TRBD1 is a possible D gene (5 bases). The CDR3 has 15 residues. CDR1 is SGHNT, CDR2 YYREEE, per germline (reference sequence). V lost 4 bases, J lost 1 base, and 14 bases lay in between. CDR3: CASSPGGGTNTEAFF. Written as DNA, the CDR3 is TGTGCCAGCAGCCCCGGGGGAGGGACGAACACTGAAGCTTTCTTT.

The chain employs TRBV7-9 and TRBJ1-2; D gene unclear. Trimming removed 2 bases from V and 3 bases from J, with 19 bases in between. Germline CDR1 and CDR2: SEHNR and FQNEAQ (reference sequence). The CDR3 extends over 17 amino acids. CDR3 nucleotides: TGTGCCAGCAGCTTATCCCCAGGTGATTCGGACTACTATGGCTACACCTTC. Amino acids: CASSLSPGDSDYYGYTF.

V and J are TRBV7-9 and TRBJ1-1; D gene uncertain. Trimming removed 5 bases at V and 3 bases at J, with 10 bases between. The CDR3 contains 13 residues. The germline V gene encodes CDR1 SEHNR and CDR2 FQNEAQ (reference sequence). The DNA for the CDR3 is TGTGCCAGCAGCGCGGAGAAGGACACTGAAGCTTTCTTT. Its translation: CASSAEKDTEAFF.

CDR3 sequence reads: CASTGGSSGNTIYF. CDR3 DNA sequence: TGTGCCAGCACCGGGGGGAGCTCTGGAAACACCATATATTTT. The V gene is TRBV6-8, the J gene TRBJ1-3; D might be TRBD1 (5 bases). Trimming cost V 7 bases and J 0 bases, with 10 bases left between them. The germline CDR1 and CDR2 sequences are MNHGY and SAAAGT. The CDR3 is made up of 14 amino acids.

CDR3 sequence reads: CASSYLGPASSYNEQFF. The CDR3 DNA sequence: TGTGCCAGCAGTTACTTGGGGCCAGCTTCGTCCTACAATGAGCAGTTCTTC. V usage is TRBV6-2 or TRBV6-3 and J usage is TRBJ2-1; a weak D match, TRBD1 (5 bases). V lost 1 base and J 1 base, leaving 14 bases between the germline ends. Germline V gene sequence: CDR1 MNHEY, CDR2 SVGEGT. CDR3 size: 17 residues.

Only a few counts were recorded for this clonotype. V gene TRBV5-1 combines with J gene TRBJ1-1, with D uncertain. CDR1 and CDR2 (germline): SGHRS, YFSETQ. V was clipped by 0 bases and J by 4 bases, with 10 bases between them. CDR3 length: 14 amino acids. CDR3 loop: CASSLAFLSTEAFF. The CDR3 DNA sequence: TGCGCCAGCAGCTTGGCCTTCCTCAGCACTGAAGCTTTCTTT. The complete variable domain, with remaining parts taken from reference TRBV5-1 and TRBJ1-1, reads KAGVTQTPRYLIKTRGQQVTLSCSPISGHRSVSWYQQTPGQGLQFLFEYFSETQRNKGNFPGRFSGRQFSNSRSEMNVSTLELGDSALYLCASSLAFLSTEAFFGQGTRLTVV.

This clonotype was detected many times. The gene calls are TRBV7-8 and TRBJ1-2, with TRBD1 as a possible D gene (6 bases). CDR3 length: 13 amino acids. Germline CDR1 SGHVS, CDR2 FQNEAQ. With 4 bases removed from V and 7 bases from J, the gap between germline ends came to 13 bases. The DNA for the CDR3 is TGTGCCAGCAGCTCACGGGGGCAGGGTGGCTACACCTTC. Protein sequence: CASSSRGQGGYTF.

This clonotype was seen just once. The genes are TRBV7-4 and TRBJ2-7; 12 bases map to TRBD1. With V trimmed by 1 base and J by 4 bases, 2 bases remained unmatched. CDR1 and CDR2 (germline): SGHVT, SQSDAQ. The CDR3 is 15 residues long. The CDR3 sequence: CASSLEGQGAYEQYV. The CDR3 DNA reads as TGTGCCAGCAGCTTAGAGGGACAGGGGGCGTACGAGCAGTACGTC.

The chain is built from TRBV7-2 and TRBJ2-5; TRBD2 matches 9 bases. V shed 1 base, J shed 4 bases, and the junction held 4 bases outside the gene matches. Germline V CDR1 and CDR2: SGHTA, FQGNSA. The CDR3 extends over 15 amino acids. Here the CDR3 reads CASSLGRGGGETQYF. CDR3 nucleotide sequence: TGTGCCAGCAGCTTAGGGCGGGGGGGCGGAGAGACCCAGTACTTC.

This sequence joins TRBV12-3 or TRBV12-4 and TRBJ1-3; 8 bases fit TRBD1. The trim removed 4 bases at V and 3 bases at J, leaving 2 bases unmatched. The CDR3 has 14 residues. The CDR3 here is CASSSTGDGNTIYF. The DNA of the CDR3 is TGTGCCAGCAGTTCGACAGGGGATGGAAACACCATATATTTT.

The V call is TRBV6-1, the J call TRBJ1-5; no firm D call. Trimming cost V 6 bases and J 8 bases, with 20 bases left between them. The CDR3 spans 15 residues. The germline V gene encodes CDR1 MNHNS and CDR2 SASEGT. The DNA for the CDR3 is TGTGCCAGCAGCCCCCTCCTGCCTCAGATGGAGCCCCAGCATTTT. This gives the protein CASSPLLPQMEPQHF.

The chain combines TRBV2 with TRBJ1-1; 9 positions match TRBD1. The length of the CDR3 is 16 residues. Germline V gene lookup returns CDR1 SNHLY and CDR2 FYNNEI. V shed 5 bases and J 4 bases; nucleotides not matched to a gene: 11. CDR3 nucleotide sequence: TGTGCCAGCAGTCACACCGGGACAGGGACCCGCACTGAAGCTTTCTTT. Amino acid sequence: CASSHTGTGTRTEAFF.

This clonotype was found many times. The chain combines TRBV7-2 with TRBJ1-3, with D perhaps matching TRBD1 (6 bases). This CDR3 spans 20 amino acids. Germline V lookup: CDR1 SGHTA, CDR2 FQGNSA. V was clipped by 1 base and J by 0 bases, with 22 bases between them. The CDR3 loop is CASSLVWVQGIQSSGNTIYF. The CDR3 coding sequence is TGTGCCAGCAGCTTAGTATGGGTACAGGGCATACAGAGCTCTGGAAACACCATATATTTT.

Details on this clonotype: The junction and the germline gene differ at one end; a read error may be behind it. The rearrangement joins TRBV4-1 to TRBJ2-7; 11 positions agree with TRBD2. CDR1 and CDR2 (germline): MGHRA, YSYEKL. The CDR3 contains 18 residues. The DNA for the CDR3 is TGTGCCAGCAGCCAAGAGCTAGCGGGGGGTTGGGAGTCCTACGAGCAGTACTTC. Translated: CASSQELAGGWESYEQYF.

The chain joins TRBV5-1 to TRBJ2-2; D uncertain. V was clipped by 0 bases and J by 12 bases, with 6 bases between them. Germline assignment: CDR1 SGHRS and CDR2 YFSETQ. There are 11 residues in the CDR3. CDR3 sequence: CASSLGPKLFF. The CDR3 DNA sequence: TGCGCCAGCAGCTTGGGGCCTAAGCTGTTTTTT.

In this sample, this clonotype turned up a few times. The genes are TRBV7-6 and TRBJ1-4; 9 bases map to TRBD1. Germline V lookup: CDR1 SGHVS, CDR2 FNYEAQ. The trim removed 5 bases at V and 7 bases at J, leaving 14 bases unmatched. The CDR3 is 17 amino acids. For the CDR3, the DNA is TGTGCCAGCAGCCACGACAGGGGGAGGTCCGGAGGTGAAAAACTGTTTTTT. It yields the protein CASSHDRGRSGGEKLFF.

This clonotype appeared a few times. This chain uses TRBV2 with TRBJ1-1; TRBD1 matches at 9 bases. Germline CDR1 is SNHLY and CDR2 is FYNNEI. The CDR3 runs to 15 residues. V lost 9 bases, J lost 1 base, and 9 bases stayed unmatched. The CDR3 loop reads CASTGQGIGNTEAFF. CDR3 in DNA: TGTGCCAGTACCGGACAGGGGATTGGGAACACTGAAGCTTTCTTT. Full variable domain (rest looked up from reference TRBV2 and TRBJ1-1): EPEVTQTPSHQVTQMGQEVILRCVPISNHLYFYWYRQILGQKVEFLVSFYNNEISEKSEIFDDQFSVERPDGSNFTLKIRSTKLEDSAMYFCASTGQGIGNTEAFFGQGTRLTVV.

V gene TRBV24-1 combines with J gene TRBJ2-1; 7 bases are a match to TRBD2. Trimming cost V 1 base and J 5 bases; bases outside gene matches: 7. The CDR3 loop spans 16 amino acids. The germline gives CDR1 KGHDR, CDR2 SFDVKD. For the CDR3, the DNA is TGTGCCACCAGTGATTTATCTGGCGGGGGAGACAATGAGCAGTTCTTC. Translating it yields CATSDLSGGGDNEQFF.

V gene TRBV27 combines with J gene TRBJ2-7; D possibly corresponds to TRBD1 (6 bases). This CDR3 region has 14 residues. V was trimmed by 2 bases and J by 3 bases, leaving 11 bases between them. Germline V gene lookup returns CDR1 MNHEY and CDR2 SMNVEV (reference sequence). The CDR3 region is CASSLPGTNYEQYF. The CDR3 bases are TGTGCCAGCAGTTTACCCGGGACAAACTACGAGCAGTACTTC.

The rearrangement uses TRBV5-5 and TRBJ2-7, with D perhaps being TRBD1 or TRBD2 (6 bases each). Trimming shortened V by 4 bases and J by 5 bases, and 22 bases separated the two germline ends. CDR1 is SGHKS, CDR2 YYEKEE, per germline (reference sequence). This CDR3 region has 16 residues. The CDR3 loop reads CASSPQEGETRDEQYF. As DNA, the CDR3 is TGTGCCAGCAGCCCACAGGAGGGGGAGACAAGGGACGAGCAGTACTTC.

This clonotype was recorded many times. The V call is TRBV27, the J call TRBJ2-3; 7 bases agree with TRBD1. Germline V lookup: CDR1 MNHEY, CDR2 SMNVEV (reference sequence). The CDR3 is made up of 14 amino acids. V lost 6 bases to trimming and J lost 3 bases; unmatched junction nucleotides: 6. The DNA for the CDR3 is TGTGCCAGCAGCTCTTACAGGGGAACAGATACGCAGTATTTT. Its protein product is CASSSYRGTDTQYF.

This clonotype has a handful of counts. The CDR3 sequence is CASSYLQEPRYGYTF. CDR3 nucleotide sequence: TGTGCCAGCAGTTACCTGCAGGAGCCCCGCTATGGCTACACCTTC. The V call is TRBV6-2 or TRBV6-3, the J call TRBJ1-2; unclear D gene. The CDR3 contains 15 residues. Trimming cost V 2 bases and J 4 bases, with 14 bases left between them. Germline values: CDR1 MNHEY, CDR2 SVGEGT.

The CDR3 is CASSLSLGWNTEAFF. The CDR3 DNA reads as TGTGCCAGCAGTTTATCACTGGGATGGAACACTGAAGCTTTCTTT. This chain uses TRBV27 with TRBJ1-1; D call uncertain. Trimming removed 0 bases at V and 1 base at J, with 9 bases between. There are 15 residues in the CDR3. Germline CDR1 reads MNHEY; CDR2 reads SMNVEV (reference sequence).

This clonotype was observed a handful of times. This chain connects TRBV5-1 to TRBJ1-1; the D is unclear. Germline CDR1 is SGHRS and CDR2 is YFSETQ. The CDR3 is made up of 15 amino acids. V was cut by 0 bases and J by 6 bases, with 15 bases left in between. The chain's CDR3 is CASSLVPSPGAEAFF. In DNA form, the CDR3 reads TGCGCCAGCAGCTTGGTTCCCTCCCCGGGTGCTGAAGCTTTCTTT.